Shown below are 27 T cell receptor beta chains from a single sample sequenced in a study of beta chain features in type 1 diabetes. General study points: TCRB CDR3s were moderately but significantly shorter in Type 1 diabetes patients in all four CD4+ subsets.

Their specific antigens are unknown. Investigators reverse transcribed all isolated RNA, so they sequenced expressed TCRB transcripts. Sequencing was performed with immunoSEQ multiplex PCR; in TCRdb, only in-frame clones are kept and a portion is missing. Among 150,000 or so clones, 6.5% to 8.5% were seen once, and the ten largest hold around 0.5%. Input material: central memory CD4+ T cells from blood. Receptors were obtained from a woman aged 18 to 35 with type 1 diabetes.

The DNA for the CDR3 is TGTGCCAGCAGCCATCGACAGGGTAACACTGAAGCTTTCTTT. Protein product: CASSHRQGNTEAFF. The J gene is TRBJ1-1, the V gene TRBV7-2, with TRBD1 matching over 7 bases. Germline V gives CDR1 SGHTA, CDR2 FQGNSA. This CDR3 region has 14 residues. The V and J ends lost 5 bases and 2 bases, in that order; junction bases with no gene match: 5.

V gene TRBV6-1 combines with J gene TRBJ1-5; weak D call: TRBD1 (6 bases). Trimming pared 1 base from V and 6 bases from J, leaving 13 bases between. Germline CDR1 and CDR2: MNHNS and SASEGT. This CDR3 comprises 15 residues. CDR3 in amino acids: CASSEGQVVGQPQHF. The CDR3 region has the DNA TGTGCCAGCAGTGAAGGACAGGTCGTTGGTCAGCCCCAGCATTTT.

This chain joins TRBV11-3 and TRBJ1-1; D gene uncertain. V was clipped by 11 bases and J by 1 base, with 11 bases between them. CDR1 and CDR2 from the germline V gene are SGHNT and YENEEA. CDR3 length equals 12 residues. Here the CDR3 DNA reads TGTGCCGCGTCTGAATGGAACACTGAAGCTTTCTTT. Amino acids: CAASEWNTEAFF.

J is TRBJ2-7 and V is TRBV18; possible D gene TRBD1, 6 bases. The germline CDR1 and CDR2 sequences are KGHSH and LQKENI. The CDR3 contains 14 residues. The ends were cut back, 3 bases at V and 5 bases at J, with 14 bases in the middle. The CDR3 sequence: CASSPGRGQNEQYF. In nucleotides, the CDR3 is TGTGCCAGCTCACCGGGCAGGGGTCAGAACGAGCAGTACTTC.

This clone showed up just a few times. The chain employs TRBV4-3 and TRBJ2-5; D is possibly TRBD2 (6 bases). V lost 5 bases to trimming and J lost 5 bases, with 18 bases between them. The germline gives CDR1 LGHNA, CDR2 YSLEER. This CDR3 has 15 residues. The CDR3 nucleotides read TGCGCCAGCAGCGACGGGACTCCCGCTGGGGAGACCCAGTACTTC. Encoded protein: CASSDGTPAGETQYF.

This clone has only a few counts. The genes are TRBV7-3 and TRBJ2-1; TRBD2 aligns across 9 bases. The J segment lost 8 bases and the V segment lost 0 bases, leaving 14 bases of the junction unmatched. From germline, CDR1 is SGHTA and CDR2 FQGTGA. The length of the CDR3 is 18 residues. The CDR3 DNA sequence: TGTGCCAGCAGCTTAACCGCAAATTCCGGGACTAGCCCCCATGAGCAGTTCTTC. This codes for CASSLTANSGTSPHEQFF.

In DNA form, the CDR3 reads TGTGCCAGCACGGTCGCATCGAACACCGGGGAGCTGTTTTTT. It specifies CASTVASNTGELFF. The chain uses TRBV6-4 and TRBJ2-2; no definite D call. The CDR3 covers 14 residues. Germline V gene sequence: CDR1 MRHNA, CDR2 SNTAGT. The germline V and J ends were trimmed by 7 bases and 0 bases, with 9 bases remaining between them.

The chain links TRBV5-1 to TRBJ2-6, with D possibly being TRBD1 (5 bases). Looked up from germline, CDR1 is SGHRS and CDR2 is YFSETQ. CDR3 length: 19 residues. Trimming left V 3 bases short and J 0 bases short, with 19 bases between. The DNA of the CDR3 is TGCGCCAGCAGCTCGGATGTCGGCAGGGTTGTCTCTGGGGCCAACGTCCTGACTTTC. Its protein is CASSSDVGRVVSGANVLTF.

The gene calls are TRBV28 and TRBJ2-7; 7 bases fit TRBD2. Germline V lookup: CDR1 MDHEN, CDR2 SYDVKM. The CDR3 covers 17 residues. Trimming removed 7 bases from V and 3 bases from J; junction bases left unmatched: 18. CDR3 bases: TGTGCCAGCATAACGTCAGCGGGGCCGCGCTGGGGCTACGAGCAGTACTTC. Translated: CASITSAGPRWGYEQYF.

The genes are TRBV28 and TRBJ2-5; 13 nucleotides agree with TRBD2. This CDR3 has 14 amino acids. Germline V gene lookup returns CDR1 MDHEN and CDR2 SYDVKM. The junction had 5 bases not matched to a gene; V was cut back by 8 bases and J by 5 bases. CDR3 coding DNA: TGTGCCAGCTTTAAGACTAGCGGGGGGGAGACCCAGTACTTC. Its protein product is CASFKTSGGETQYF.

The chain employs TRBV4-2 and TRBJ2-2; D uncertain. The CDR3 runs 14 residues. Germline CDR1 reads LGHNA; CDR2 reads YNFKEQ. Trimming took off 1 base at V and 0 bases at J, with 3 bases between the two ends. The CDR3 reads CASSQAPNTGELFF. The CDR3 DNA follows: TGTGCCAGCAGCCAAGCTCCGAACACCGGGGAGCTGTTTTTT.

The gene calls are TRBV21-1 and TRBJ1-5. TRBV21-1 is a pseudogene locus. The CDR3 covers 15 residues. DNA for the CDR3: TGTGCCAGCAGCAAAGCGGCGGGGAAGGAACAGCCCCAGCATTTT. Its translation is CASSKAAGKEQPQHF.

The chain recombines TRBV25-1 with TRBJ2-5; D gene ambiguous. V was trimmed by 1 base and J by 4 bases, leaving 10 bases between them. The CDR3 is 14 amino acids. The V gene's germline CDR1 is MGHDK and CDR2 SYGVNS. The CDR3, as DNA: TGTGCCAGCAGTGAATTAAGTAGTCTAGAGACCCAGTACTTC. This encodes CASSELSSLETQYF. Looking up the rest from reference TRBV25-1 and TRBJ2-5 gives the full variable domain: EADIYQTPRYLVIGTGKKITLECSQTMGHDKMYWYQQDPGMELHLIHYSYGVNSTEKGDLSSESTVSRIRTEHFPLTLESARPSHTSQYLCASSELSSLETQYFGPGTRLLVL.

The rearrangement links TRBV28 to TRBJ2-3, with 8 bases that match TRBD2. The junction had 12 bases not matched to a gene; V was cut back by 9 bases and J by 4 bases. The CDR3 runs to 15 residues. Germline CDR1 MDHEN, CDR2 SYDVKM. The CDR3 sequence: CASTDRGRKPDTQYF. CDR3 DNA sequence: TGTGCCAGTACCGACCGCGGGAGGAAACCAGATACGCAGTATTTT.

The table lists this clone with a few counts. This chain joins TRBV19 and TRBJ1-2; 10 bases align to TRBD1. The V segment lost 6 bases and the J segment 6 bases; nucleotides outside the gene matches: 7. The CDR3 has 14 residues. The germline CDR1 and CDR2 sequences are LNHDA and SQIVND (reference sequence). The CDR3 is CASSHGQGENGYTF. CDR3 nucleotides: TGTGCCAGTAGCCACGGACAGGGGGAGAATGGCTACACCTTC.

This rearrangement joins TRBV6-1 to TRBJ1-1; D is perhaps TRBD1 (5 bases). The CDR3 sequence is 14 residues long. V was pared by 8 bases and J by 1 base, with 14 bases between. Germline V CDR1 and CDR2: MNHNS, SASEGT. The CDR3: CASGRGSGNTEAFF. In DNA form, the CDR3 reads TGTGCCAGCGGCCGGGGGTCAGGGAACACTGAAGCTTTCTTT.

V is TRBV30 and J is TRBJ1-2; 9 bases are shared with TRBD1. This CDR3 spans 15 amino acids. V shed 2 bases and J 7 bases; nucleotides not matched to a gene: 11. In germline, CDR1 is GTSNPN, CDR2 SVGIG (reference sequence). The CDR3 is CAWSSHRGLKFGYTF. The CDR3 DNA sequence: TGTGCCTGGAGTTCTCACAGGGGGCTGAAGTTTGGCTACACCTTC. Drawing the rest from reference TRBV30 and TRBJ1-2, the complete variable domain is SQTIHQWPATLVQPVGSPLSLECTVEGTSNPNLYWYRQAAGRGLQLLFYSVGIGQISSEVPQNLSASRPQDRQFILSSKKLLLSDSGFYLCAWSSHRGLKFGYTFGSGTRLTVV.

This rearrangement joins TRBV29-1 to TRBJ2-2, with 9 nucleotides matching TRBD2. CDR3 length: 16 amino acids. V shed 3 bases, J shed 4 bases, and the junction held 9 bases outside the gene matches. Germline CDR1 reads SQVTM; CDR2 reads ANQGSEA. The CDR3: CSVEGLAGRSTGELFF. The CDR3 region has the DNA TGCAGCGTTGAGGGACTAGCTGGGAGGAGCACCGGGGAGCTGTTTTTT.

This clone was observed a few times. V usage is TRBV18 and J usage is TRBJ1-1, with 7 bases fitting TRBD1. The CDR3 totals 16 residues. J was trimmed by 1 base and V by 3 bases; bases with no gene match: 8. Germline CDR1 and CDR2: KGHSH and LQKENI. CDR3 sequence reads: CASSPPQGKWNTEAFF. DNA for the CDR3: TGTGCCAGCTCACCGCCACAGGGGAAGTGGAACACTGAAGCTTTCTTT.

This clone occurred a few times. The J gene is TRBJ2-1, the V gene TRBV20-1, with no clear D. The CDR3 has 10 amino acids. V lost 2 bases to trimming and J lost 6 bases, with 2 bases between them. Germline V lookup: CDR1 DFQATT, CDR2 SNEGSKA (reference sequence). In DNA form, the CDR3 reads TGCAGTGCTAGACGCAATGAGCAGTTCTTC. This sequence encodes CSARRNEQFF.

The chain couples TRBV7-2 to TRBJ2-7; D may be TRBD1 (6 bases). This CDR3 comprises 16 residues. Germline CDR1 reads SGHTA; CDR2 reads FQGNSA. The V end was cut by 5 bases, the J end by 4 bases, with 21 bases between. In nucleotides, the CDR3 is TGTGCCAGCAGCCCTGGACAGTTCGTCAGTGGATACGAGCAGTACTTC. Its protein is CASSPGQFVSGYEQYF.

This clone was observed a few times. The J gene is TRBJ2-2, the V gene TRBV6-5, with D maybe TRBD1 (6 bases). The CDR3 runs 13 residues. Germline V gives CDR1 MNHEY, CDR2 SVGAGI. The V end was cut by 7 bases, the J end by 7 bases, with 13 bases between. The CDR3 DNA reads TGTGCCAGCACCCGTGGGACACTCGGGGAGCTGTTTTTT. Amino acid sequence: CASTRGTLGELFF.

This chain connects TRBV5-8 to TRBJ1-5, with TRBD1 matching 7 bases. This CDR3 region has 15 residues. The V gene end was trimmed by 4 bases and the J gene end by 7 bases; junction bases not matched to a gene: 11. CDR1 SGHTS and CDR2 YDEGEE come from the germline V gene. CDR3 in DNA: TGTGCCAGCAGCCCCGGGACAGACCCAAACCAGCCCCAGCATTTT. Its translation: CASSPGTDPNQPQHF.

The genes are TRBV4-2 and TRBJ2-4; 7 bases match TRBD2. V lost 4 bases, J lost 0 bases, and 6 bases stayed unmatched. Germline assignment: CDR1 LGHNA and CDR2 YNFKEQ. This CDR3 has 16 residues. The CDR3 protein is CASSPTSALAKNIQYF. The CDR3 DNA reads TGTGCCAGCAGCCCTACTAGCGCCCTAGCCAAAAACATTCAGTACTTC.

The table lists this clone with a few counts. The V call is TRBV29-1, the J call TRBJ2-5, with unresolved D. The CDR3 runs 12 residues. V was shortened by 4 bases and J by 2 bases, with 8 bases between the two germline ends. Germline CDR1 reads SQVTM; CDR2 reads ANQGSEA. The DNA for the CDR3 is TGCAGCGTTGCCTTCAGTCAAGAGACCCAGTACTTC. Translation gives CSVAFSQETQYF.

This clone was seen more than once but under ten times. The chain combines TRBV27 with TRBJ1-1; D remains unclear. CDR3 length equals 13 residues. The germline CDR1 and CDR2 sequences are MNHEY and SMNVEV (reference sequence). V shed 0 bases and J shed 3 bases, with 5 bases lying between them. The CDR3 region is CASSLSEDTEAFF. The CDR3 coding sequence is TGTGCCAGCAGTTTATCGGAGGACACTGAAGCTTTCTTT.

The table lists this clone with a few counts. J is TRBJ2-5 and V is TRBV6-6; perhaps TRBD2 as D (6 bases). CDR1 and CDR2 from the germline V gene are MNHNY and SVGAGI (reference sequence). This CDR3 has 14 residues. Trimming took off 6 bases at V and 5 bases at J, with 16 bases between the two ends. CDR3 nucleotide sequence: TGTGCCAGCAGCCCTGGACTATCAGGCGAGACCCAGTACTTC. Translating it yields CASSPGLSGETQYF.